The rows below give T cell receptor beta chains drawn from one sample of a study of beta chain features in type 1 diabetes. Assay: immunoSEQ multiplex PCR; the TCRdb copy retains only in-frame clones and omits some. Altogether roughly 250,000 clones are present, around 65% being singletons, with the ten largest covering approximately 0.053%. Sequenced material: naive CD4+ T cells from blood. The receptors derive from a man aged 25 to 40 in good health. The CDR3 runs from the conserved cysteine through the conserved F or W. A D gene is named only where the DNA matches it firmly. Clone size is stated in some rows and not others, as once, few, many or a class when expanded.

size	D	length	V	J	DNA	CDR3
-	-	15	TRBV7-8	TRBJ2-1	TGTGCCAGCAGCTTAGGTCCAGGGGAAAACAATGAGCAGTTCTTC	CASSLGPGENNEQFF
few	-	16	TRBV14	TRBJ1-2	TGTGCCAGCAGCCAAAGTAGGAGGGGAACAATCTATGGCTACACCTTC	CASSQSRRGTIYGYTF
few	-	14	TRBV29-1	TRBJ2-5	TGCAGCGTTCGTTTGGGGGGCCCACAAGAGACCCAGTACTTC	CSVRLGGPQETQYF
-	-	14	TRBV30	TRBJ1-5	TGTGCCTGGAGTCCGTGGGGCGGGAGTCAGCCCCAGCATTTT	CAWSPWGGSQPQHF
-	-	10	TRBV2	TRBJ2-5	TGTGCCAGCGGAGGGGAGACCCAGTACTTC	CASGGETQYF
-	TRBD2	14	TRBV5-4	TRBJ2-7	TGTGCCAGCAGAGCCGGGACTAGCGGTTACGAGCAGTACTTC	CASRAGTSGYEQYF
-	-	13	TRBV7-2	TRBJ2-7	TGTGCCAGCAGCTTAGCCAGGGGATACGAGCAGTACTTC	CASSLARGYEQYF
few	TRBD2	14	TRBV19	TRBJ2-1	TGTGCCAGTAGTACCGGACTAGTCGGCGATGAGCAGTTCTTC	CASSTGLVGDEQFF
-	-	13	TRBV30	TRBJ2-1	TGTGCCTGGAGGAAGGGACCTAACAATGAGCAGTTCTTC	CAWRKGPNNEQFF
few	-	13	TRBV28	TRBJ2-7	TGTGCCAGCACCCCAGGGGGGTCCTACGAGCAGTACTTC	CASTPGGSYEQYF
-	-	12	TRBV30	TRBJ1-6	TGTGCCTGGACCCGGCACAATTCACCCCTCCACTTT	CAWTRHNSPLHF
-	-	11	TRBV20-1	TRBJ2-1	TGCAGTGCGGCGGACACCAATGAGCAGTTCTTC	CSAADTNEQFF
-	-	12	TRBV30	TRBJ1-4	TGTGCCTGGAGTGGGCAGGGGGAAAAACTGTTTTTT	CAWSGQGEKLFF
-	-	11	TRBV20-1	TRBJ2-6	TGCAGTGCGTCTGGGGCCAACGTCCTGACTTTC	CSASGANVLTF
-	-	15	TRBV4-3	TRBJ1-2	TGCGCCAGCAGCCAAGATTCGGCGGGGAACTATGGCTACACCTTC	CASSQDSAGNYGYTF
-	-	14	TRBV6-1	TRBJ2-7	TGTGCCAGCAGTGCCGGGGACGGTCCGAGGGAGCAGTACTTC	CASSAGDGPREQYF
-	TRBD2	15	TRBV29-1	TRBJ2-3	TGCAGCGTCGGCTCATTGACTAGCGGGGGAGATACGCAGTATTTT	CSVGSLTSGGDTQYF
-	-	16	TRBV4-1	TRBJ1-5	TGCGCCAGCAGCCAAGAAGTGGGCGGGAGACGTCAGCCCCAGCATTTT	CASSQEVGGRRQPQHF
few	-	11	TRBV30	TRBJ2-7	TGTGCCTGTTCACGACAGTACGAGCAGTACTTC	CACSRQYEQYF
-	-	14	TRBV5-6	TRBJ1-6	TGTGCCAGCAGCTCCGGGACAACTTATTCACCCCTCCACTTT	CASSSGTTYSPLHF
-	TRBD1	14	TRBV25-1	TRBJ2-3	TGTGCCAGCAGGGCAGGACAGGGGGCAAATACGCAGTATTTT	CASRAGQGANTQYF
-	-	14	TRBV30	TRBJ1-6	TGTGCCTGGAGTCACAAAGACTATAATTCACCCCTCCACTTT	CAWSHKDYNSPLHF
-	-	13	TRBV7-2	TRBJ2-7	TGTGCCAGCAGCTTTGACGGGAGACGGGAGCAGTACTTC	CASSFDGRREQYF
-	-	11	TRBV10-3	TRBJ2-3	TGTGCCATCTCTAGCACAGATACGCAGTATTTT	CAISSTDTQYF
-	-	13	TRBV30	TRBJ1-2	TGTGCCTGGAGTGACAGGACAGTACATGGCTACACCTTC	CAWSDRTVHGYTF
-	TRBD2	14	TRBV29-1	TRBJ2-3	TGCAGCTCACCTCGGGACTCTAGCGGGGATACGCAGTATTTT	CSSPRDSSGDTQYF
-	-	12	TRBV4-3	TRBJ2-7	TGCGCCAGCAGCCAAAGAATGGGCGAGCAGTACTTC	CASSQRMGEQYF
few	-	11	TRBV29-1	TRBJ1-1	TGCAGCGTTGCTCCGGACAGTGAAGCTTTCTTT	CSVAPDSEAFF
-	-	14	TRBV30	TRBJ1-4	TGTGCCTGGACTTATCAGGGAACTAATGAAAAACTGTTTTTT	CAWTYQGTNEKLFF
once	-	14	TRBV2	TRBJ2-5	TGTGCCAGCAGAAGGGGGGTCTCCCAAGAGACCCAGTACTTC	CASRRGVSQETQYF
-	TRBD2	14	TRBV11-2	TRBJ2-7	TGTGCCAGCAGCCGGACTAGCGGCTCCTACGAGCAGTACTTC	CASSRTSGSYEQYF
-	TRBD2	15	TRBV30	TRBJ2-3	TGTGCCTGGGGGCTAGCGGGCCGCCTCACAGATACGCAGTATTTT	CAWGLAGRLTDTQYF
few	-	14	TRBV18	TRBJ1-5	TGTGCCAGCTCACTAACAGGGAGCAATCAGCCCCAGCATTTT	CASSLTGSNQPQHF
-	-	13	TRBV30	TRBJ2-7	TGTGCCTGGACGGACAGCAATCCCTACGAGCAGTACTTC	CAWTDSNPYEQYF
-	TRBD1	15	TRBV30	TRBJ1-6	TGTGCCTGGAGCCGGGACAGGGGAAGTCTGTCACCCCTCCACTTT	CAWSRDRGSLSPLHF
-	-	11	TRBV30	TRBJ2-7	TGTGCCTGGAGTGATTCCGTGGAGCAGTACTTC	CAWSDSVEQYF
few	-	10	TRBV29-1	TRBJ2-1	TGCAGCGGAGCTGTTAATGAGCAGTTCTTC	CSGAVNEQFF
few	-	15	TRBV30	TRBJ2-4	TGTGCCTGGAGTGTCGGACTGCAAGCCAAAAACATTCAGTACTTC	CAWSVGLQAKNIQYF
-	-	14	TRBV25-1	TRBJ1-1	TGTGCCAGCAGTGAATTGCGGGGGAACACTGAAGCTTTCTTT	CASSELRGNTEAFF
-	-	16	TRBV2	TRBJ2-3	TGTGCCAGCAGTGAACGGTCAGGGGAATGGGCAGATACGCAGTATTTT	CASSERSGEWADTQYF
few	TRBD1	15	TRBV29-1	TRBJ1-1	TGCAGCGTTGAAAACCCGACAGGGGTGGGCACTGAAGCTTTCTTT	CSVENPTGVGTEAFF
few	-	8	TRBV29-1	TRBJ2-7	TGCAGTTGCGGCGAGCAGTACTTC	CSCGEQYF
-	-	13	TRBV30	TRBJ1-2	TGTGCCTGGAGTGTACGCCCGGGAGCCGGCTACACCTTC	CAWSVRPGAGYTF
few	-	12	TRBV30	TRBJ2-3	TGTGCCTGGAGTGTAAGGGCAGATACGCAGTATTTT	CAWSVRADTQYF
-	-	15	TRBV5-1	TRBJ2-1	TGCGCCAGCAGCTTGGAATCAAGCTCCTACAATGAGCAGTTCTTC	CASSLESSSYNEQFF
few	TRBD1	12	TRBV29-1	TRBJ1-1	TGCAGCGTGGGGACAGGGAACACTGAAGCTTTCTTT	CSVGTGNTEAFF
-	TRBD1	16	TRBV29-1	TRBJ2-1	TGCAGCGTTGAAGACCTACGGGACAGGGGAAACAATGAGCAGTTCTTC	CSVEDLRDRGNNEQFF
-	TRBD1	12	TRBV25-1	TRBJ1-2	TGTGCCAGCAGTGGACAGGGGAGAGGCTACACCTTC	CASSGQGRGYTF